The T cell receptor beta chain under discussion was sequenced for a study of response to subunit inactivated influenza vaccine. Via MiXCR, TCRdb re-called the RT-PCR reads, giving one row per CDR3 protein. The data hold 500,000 to 700,000 distinct CDR3 sequences, with roughly 25% observed a single time. The CDR3 consists of 15 residues. V lost 3 bases and J lost 8; bases outside the gene matches: 8. The V gene's germline CDR1 is SGHRS and CDR2 YFSETQ. These sequences were also reported in another study, on T cells expressing NK-cell markers. That publication notes: The cDNA for TCR beta came from 5'RACE template switching with UMIs. Six donors had dominant NKG2C+ clonotypes that comprised roughly 1.0-7.5% of their CD8+ T cells. The CD3+CD56-NKG2C+ fraction was also led by these clonotypes in four donors.

The clonotype comes from a man aged 50 to 59 who received an inactivated influenza vaccine. The genes are TRBV5-1 and TRBJ2-1; 10 nucleotides line up with TRBD1. This material consisted of CD4+ T cells sorted from PBMCs, taken about 13 days after vaccination. The CDR3 bases are TGCGCCAGCAGCTCAGGGACAGGGGTATTCGATGAGCAGTTCTTC. This codes for CASSSGTGVFDEQFF.